Below are 22 T cell receptor beta chains sequenced from a single sample in a study of cytomegalovirus exposure and HLA in healthy donors. Researchers ran the PCR with 60 Vbeta and 13 Jbeta primers. The method was immunoSEQ multiplex PCR; TCRdb's version includes in-frame clones alone and lacks a portion of them. Counted here are 250,000 to 350,000 clones, roughly 90% occurring once; the ten biggest clones make up roughly 2.1%. Sequencing was performed on PBMCs. These receptor sequences come from a woman aged 18-29 years in good health and CMV-seronegative.

V usage is TRBV4-1 and J usage is TRBJ2-7, with D possibly matching TRBD2 (6 bases). Per the germline V gene, CDR1 is MGHRA and CDR2 is YSYEKL. The CDR3 totals 14 residues. Trimming pared 1 base from V and 3 bases from J, leaving 10 bases between. The CDR3 sequence is CASSQVETSYEQYF. The CDR3 nucleotides read TGCGCCAGCAGCCAAGTAGAGACTAGCTACGAGCAGTACTTC.

This chain connects TRBV5-6 to TRBJ1-2; no clear D. Per germline, CDR1 SGHDT and CDR2 YYEEEE. The CDR3 is made up of 14 amino acids. The ends were cut back, 4 bases at V and 7 bases at J, with 17 bases in the middle. CDR3 DNA: TGTGCCAGCAGCCCCCGTGGAGCAGTCACTGGCTACACCTTC. Amino acids: CASSPRGAVTGYTF.

This chain links TRBV6-1 with TRBJ2-1, with 7 bases matching TRBD2. The CDR3 length is 14 residues. V lost 5 bases to trimming and J lost 4 bases; unmatched junction nucleotides: 5. Germline CDR1 is MNHNS and CDR2 is SASEGT. The CDR3, as DNA: TGTGCCAGCAGTTTAGCCGGGAGGTACAATGAGCAGTTCTTC. Translating it yields CASSLAGRYNEQFF.

The chain recombines TRBV2 with TRBJ1-1; the D gene is possibly TRBD1 (6 bases). The CDR3 is 13 residues long. The V gene's germline CDR1 is SNHLY and CDR2 FYNNEI. Deletions cut 6 bases from V and 3 bases from J, with 11 bases between. The CDR3 sequence is CASRSQGYTEAFF. DNA for the CDR3: TGTGCCAGCAGGAGCCAGGGGTACACTGAAGCTTTCTTT.

The rearrangement joins TRBV9 to TRBJ1-2; 7 bases line up with TRBD1. The CDR3 consists of 15 residues. From germline, CDR1 is SGDLS and CDR2 YYNGEE. J was trimmed by 5 bases and V by 3 bases; bases with no gene match: 10. In DNA, the CDR3 is TGTGCCAGCAGCGAGGGGGACAGTGGGCGATATGGCTACACCTTC. This codes for CASSEGDSGRYGYTF.

A few counts support this clone. V and J are TRBV7-9 and TRBJ1-5; the match to TRBD1 covers 8 bases. There are 16 residues in the CDR3. Germline V gives CDR1 SEHNR, CDR2 FQNEAQ (reference sequence). The V gene end was trimmed by 4 bases and the J gene end by 3 bases; junction bases not matched to a gene: 8. Written as DNA, the CDR3 is TGTGCCAGCAGCTCCCGGACAGGGCTCGACAATCAGCCCCAGCATTTT. It translates to CASSSRTGLDNQPQHF.

The V and J genes are TRBV2 and TRBJ2-2; the match to TRBD1 covers 8 bases. CDR3 length: 14 residues. CDR1 and CDR2 from the germline V gene are SNHLY and FYNNEI. V shed 9 bases and J 8 bases; nucleotides not matched to a gene: 11. The CDR3 DNA follows: TGTGCCAGTGGAGGGCAGGGGGCGCGGGGGGAGCTGTTTTTT. Its protein is CASGGQGARGELFF.

The chain employs TRBV2 and TRBJ2-7; D gene unclear. The CDR3 sequence is 11 residues long. V lost 2 bases and J 3 bases, leaving 2 bases between the germline ends. The germline CDR1 and CDR2 sequences are SNHLY and FYNNEI. CDR3 loop: CASSEYYEQYF. The DNA of the CDR3 is TGTGCCAGCAGTGAATACTACGAGCAGTACTTC.

The sample holds a few counts of this clone. The sample holds other DNA sequences that translate to the same CDR3. The chain has TRBV5-1 and TRBJ1-4; possibly TRBD1 for D (6 bases). V shed 2 bases and J shed 4 bases, with 9 bases lying between them. Per germline, CDR1 SGHRS and CDR2 YFSETQ. The CDR3 is 14 amino acids. Here the CDR3 reads CASSLGGFNEKLFF. CDR3 coding DNA: TGCGCCAGCAGCTTAGGGGGTTTTAATGAAAAACTGTTTTTT.

CDR3 nucleotides: TGTGCCTGGAGACCCGGGACAGGGGGAAGGGAAAAACTGTTTTTT. Its translation: CAWRPGTGGREKLFF. This rearrangement joins TRBV30 to TRBJ1-4; 11 positions agree with TRBD1. The CDR3 totals 15 residues. The J segment lost 8 bases and the V segment lost 3 bases, leaving 8 bases of the junction unmatched. Germline V gives CDR1 GTSNPN, CDR2 SVGIG (reference sequence).

About this clone itself: Other DNA sequences from this sample encode an identical CDR3 as well. The V gene is TRBV27, the J gene TRBJ1-6; D remains unclear. The V end was cut by 3 bases, the J end by 13 bases, with 10 bases between. The CDR3 has 12 amino acids. CDR1 MNHEY and CDR2 SMNVEV come from the germline V gene (reference sequence). CDR3 in amino acids: CASSFPRSPLHF. The CDR3 DNA reads as TGTGCCAGCAGTTTCCCGAGGTCCCCCCTCCACTTT.

The chain joins TRBV7-9 to TRBJ1-5; D is unclear. Germline V gives CDR1 SEHNR, CDR2 FQNEAQ (reference sequence). Between the trimmed V and J ends, which lost 5 bases and 11 bases, there was a span of 22 bases. The CDR3 is made up of 15 amino acids. CDR3 bases: TGTGCCAGCAGCCCAGAGGGAGCTGGACGATTAGCCCAGCATTTT. This gives the protein CASSPEGAGRLAQHF.

The rearrangement uses TRBV2 and TRBJ2-3; TRBD2 matches 7 bases. Trimming cost V 1 base and J 2 bases; bases outside gene matches: 3. The V gene's germline CDR1 is SNHLY and CDR2 FYNNEI. The CDR3 has 15 amino acids. The CDR3 region is CASSEVGGNTDTQYF. In nucleotides, the CDR3 is TGTGCCAGCAGTGAAGTGGGGGGGAACACAGATACGCAGTATTTT. The full variable domain, completed using reference TRBV2 and TRBJ2-3, is EPEVTQTPSHQVTQMGQEVILRCVPISNHLYFYWYRQILGQKVEFLVSFYNNEISEKSEIFDDQFSVERPDGSNFTLKIRSTKLEDSAMYFCASSEVGGNTDTQYFGPGTRLTVL.

This chain uses TRBV30 with TRBJ1-1, with D perhaps matching TRBD1 (5 bases). This CDR3 contains 13 residues. CDR1 and CDR2 from the germline V gene are GTSNPN and SVGIG (reference sequence). Deletions cut 5 bases from V and 0 bases from J, with 10 bases between. The CDR3 coding sequence is TGTGCCTGGCCGGGGGAGATGAACACTGAAGCTTTCTTT. Residues: CAWPGEMNTEAFF.

This chain uses TRBV10-3 with TRBJ2-3; 8 bases are shared with TRBD2. The trim removed 6 bases at V and 0 bases at J, leaving 8 bases unmatched. The CDR3 contains 16 residues. Germline V lookup: CDR1 ENHRY, CDR2 SYGVKD. Written as DNA, the CDR3 is TGTGCCATCAGGGGAAGTAGCGGGACTAGCACAGATACGCAGTATTTT. Translation: CAIRGSSGTSTDTQYF.

V and J are TRBV28 and TRBJ2-5, with 7 bases that match TRBD1. From germline, CDR1 is MDHEN and CDR2 SYDVKM. J was trimmed by 12 bases and V by 1 base; bases with no gene match: 2. The CDR3 length is 11 residues. DNA for the CDR3: TGTGCCAGCAGTTTATCAGGGACAGAGTACTTC. It translates to CASSLSGTEYF.

The V and J genes are TRBV27 and TRBJ2-1; 13 bases line up with TRBD2. The germline CDR1 and CDR2 sequences are MNHEY and SMNVEV (reference sequence). The CDR3 sequence is 15 residues long. The J segment lost 5 bases and the V segment lost 5 bases, leaving 3 bases of the junction unmatched. This CDR3 is CASSAGTSGDNEQFF. The CDR3 DNA is TGTGCCAGCAGTGCGGGGACTAGCGGGGACAATGAGCAGTTCTTC.

V and J are TRBV4-1 and TRBJ1-5; D is uncertain. Germline-derived CDR1 and CDR2 are MGHRA and YSYEKL. The germline V and J ends were trimmed by 2 bases and 0 bases, with 14 bases remaining between them. The CDR3 loop spans 17 amino acids. The CDR3 here is CASSQSPEIYSNQPQHF. For the CDR3, the DNA is TGCGCCAGCAGCCAATCTCCCGAGATTTATAGCAATCAGCCCCAGCATTTT.

The chain combines TRBV6-1 with TRBJ2-7; D uncertain. This CDR3 has 13 residues. The germline V gene encodes CDR1 MNHNS and CDR2 SASEGT. The V and J ends lost 3 bases and 11 bases respectively, with 17 bases between them. In nucleotides, the CDR3 is TGTGCCAGCAGTGATGCCGCCGGGTCGAGGAAGTACTTC. Its translation is CASSDAAGSRKYF.

This clone was observed once. The rearrangement uses TRBV4-1 and TRBJ2-6; unclear D gene. The CDR3 runs 19 residues. The germline gives CDR1 MGHRA, CDR2 YSYEKL. Trimming left V 0 bases short and J 2 bases short, with 17 bases between. CDR3 region: CASSQDIEISFTGANVLTF. The CDR3 DNA is TGCGCCAGCAGCCAAGATATCGAGATTTCCTTCACTGGGGCCAACGTCCTGACTTTC.

The J gene is TRBJ1-2, the V gene TRBV6-1; D is undetermined. V lost 4 bases and J 8 bases, leaving 14 bases between the germline ends. CDR3 length: 13 residues. Per the germline V gene, CDR1 is MNHNS and CDR2 is SASEGT. The CDR3 region is CASSGSQPRGYTF. CDR3 DNA sequence: TGTGCCAGCAGTGGATCACAGCCCCGAGGCTACACCTTC.

Of note for this clone: The same CDR3 arises from other DNA sequences in this sample as well. This chain connects TRBV9 to TRBJ2-1; no clear D. V lost 0 bases to trimming and J lost 1 base, with 5 bases between them. The CDR3 contains 14 residues. Germline CDR1 and CDR2: SGDLS and YYNGEE. Here the CDR3 reads CASSVGDSYNEQFF. CDR3 coding DNA: TGTGCCAGCAGCGTAGGCGATTCCTACAATGAGCAGTTCTTC.